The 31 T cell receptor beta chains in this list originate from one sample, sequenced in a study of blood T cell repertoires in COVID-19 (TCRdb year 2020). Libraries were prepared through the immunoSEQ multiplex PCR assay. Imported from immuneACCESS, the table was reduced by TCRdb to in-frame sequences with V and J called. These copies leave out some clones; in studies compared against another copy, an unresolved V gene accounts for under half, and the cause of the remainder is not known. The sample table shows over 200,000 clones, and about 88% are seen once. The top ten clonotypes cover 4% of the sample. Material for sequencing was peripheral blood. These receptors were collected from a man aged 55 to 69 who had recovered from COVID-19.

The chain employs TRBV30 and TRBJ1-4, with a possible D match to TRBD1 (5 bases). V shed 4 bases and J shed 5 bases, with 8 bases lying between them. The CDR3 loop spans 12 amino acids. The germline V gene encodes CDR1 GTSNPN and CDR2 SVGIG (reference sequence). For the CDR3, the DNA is TGTGCCTGGATGGGGGGGAATGAAAAACTGTTTTTT. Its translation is CAWMGGNEKLFF.

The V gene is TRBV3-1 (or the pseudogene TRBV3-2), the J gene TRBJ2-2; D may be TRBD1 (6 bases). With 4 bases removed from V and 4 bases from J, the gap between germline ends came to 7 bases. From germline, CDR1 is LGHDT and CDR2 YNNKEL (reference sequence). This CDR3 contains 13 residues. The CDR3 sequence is CASSRDTTGELFF. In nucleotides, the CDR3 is TGTGCCAGCAGCCGGGACACCACCGGGGAGCTGTTTTTT.

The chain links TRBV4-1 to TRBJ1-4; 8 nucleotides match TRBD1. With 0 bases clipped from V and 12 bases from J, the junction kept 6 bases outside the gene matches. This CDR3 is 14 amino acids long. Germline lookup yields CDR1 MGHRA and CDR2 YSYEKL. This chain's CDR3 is CASSQDLTGGELFF. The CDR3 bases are TGCGCCAGCAGCCAAGATCTCACAGGGGGGGAACTGTTTTTT.

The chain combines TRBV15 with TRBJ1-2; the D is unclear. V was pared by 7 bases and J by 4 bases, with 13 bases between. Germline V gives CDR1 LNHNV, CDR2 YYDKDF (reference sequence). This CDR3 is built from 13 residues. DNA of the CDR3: TGTGCCACCAAGGTGAGAGGTGTCTATGGCTACACCTTC. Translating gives CATKVRGVYGYTF. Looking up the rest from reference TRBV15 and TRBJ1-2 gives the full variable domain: DAMVIQNPRYQVTQFGKPVTLSCSQTLNHNVMYWYQQKSSQAPKLLFHYYDKDFNNEADTPDNFQSRRPNTSFCFLDIRSPGLGDTAMYLCATKVRGVYGYTFGSGTRLTVV.

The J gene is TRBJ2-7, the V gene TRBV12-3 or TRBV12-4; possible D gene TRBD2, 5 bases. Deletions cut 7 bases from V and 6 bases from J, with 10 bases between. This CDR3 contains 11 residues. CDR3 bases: TGTGCCAGCACCCTTGGAGGCGAGCAGTACTTC. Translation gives CASTLGGEQYF.

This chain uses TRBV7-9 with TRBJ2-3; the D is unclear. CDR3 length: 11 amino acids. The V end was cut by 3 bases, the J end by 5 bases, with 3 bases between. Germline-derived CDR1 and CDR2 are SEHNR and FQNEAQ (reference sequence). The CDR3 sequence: CASSFLDTQYF. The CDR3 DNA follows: TGTGCCAGCAGCTTCTTAGATACGCAGTATTTT.

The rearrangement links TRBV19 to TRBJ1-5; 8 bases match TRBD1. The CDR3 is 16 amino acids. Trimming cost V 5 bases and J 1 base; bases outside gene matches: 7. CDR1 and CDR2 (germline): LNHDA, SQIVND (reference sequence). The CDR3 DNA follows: TGTGCCAGTAGTGACAGGGGAGTTGACAGCAATCAGCCCCAGCATTTT. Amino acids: CASSDRGVDSNQPQHF. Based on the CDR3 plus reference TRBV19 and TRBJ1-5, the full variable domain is DGGITQSPKYLFRKEGQNVTLSCEQNLNHDAMYWYRQDPGQGLRLIYYSQIVNDFQKGDIAEGYSVSREKKESFPLTVTSAQKNPTAFYLCASSDRGVDSNQPQHFGDGTRLSIL.

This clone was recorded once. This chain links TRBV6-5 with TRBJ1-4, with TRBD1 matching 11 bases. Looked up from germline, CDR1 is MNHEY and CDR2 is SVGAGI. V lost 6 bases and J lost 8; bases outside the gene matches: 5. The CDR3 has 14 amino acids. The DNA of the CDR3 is TGTGCCAGCAGACCCGGGACAGGGGGGGAAAAACTGTTTTTT. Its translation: CASRPGTGGEKLFF.

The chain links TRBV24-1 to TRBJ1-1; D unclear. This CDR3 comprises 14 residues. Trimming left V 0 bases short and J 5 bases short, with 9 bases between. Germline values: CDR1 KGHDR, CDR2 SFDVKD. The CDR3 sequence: CATSDLLGRTEAFF. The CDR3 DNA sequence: TGTGCCACCAGTGATTTGCTGGGGAGGACTGAAGCTTTCTTT.

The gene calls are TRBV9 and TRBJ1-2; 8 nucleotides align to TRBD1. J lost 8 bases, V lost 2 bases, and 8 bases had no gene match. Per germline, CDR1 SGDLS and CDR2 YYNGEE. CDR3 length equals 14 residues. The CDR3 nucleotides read TGTGCCAGCAGCGTCACAGGGGGTACGAGCGGCTACACCTTC. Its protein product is CASSVTGGTSGYTF.

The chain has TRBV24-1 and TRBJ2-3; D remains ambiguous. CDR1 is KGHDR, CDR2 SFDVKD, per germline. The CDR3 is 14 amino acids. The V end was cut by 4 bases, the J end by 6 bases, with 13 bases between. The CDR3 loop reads CATSENWALDTQYF. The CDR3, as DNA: TGTGCCACCAGTGAAAATTGGGCCCTTGATACGCAGTATTTT.

CDR3 region: CASSFEPGNTIYF. The CDR3 coding sequence is TGTGCCAGCAGCTTCGAGCCTGGAAACACCATATATTTT. The V gene is TRBV7-3, the J gene TRBJ1-3; D remains unclear. V was pared by 3 bases and J by 2 bases, with 5 bases between. Germline V gene sequence: CDR1 SGHTA, CDR2 FQGTGA. This CDR3 has 13 residues.

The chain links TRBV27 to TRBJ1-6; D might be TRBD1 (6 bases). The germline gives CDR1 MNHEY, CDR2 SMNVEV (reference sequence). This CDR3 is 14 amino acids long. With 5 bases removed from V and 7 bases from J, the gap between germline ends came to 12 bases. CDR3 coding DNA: TGTGCCAGCAGTCTACGACAGGCCAATTCACCCCTCCACTTT. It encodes CASSLRQANSPLHF.

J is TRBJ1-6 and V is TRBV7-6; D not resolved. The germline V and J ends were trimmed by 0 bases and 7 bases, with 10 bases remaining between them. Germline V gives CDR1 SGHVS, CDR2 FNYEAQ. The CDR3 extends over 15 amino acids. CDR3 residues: CASSLAVQSNSPLHF. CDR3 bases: TGTGCCAGCAGCTTAGCGGTACAGTCGAATTCACCCCTCCACTTT. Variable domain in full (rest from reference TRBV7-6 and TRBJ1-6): GAGVSQSPRYKVTKRGQDVALRCDPISGHVSLYWYRQALGQGPEFLTYFNYEAQQDKSGLPNDRFSAERPEGSISTLTIQRTEQRDSAMYRCASSLAVQSNSPLHFGNGTRLTVT.

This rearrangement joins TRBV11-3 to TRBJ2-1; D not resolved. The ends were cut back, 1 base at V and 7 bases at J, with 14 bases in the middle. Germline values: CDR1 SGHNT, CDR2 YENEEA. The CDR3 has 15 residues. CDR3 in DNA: TGTGCCAGCAGCTTAGCGACGGCGGCGTTGAATGAGCAGTTCTTC. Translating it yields CASSLATAALNEQFF.

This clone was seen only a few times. CDR3 amino acids: CASKQRDRGHHGYTF. The CDR3 nucleotides read TGTGCCAGCAAACAAAGGGACAGGGGCCATCATGGCTACACCTTC. The chain links TRBV5-4 to TRBJ1-2; 10 bases line up with TRBD1. The CDR3 runs 15 residues. Germline CDR1 SGHNT, CDR2 YYREEE (reference sequence). Trimming cost V 6 bases and J 6 bases; bases outside gene matches: 11.

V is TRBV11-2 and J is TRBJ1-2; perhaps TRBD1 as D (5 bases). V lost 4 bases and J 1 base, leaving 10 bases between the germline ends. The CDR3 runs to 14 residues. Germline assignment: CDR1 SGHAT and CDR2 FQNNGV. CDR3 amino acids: CASSSSGINYGYTF. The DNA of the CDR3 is TGTGCCAGCAGCTCTTCAGGGATTAACTATGGCTACACCTTC.

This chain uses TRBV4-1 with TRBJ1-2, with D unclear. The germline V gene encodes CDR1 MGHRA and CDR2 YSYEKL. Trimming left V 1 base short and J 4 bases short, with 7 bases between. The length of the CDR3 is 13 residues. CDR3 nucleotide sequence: TGCGCCAGCAGCCAAGGGGCGGGCTATGGCTACACCTTC. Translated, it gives CASSQGAGYGYTF.

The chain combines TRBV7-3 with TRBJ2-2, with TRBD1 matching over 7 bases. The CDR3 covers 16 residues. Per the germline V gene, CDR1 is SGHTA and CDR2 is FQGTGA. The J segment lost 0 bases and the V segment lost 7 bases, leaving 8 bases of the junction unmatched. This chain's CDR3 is CASTQTGTANTGELFF. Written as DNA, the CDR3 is TGTGCCAGCACCCAAACAGGGACAGCGAACACCGGGGAGCTGTTTTTT.

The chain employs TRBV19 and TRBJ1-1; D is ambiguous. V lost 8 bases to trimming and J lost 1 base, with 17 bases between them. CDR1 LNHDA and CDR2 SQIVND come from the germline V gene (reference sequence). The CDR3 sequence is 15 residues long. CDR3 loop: CASRASATQNTEAFF. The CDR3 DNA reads TGTGCCAGTCGAGCCTCCGCGACACAGAACACTGAAGCTTTCTTT.

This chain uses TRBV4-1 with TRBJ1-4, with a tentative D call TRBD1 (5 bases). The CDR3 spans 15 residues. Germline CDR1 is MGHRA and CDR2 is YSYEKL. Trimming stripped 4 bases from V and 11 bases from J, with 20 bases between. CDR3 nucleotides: TGCGCCAGCAGCCCCCGTCCGGGGACTGACGGGAAACTGTTTTTT. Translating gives CASSPRPGTDGKLFF.

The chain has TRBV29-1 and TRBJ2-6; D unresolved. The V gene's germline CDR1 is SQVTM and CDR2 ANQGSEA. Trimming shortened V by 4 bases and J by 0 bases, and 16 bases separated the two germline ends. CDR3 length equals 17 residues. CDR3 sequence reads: CSVATFGLLSGANVLTF. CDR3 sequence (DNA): TGCAGCGTTGCGACATTTGGCCTTCTCTCTGGGGCCAACGTCCTGACTTTC.

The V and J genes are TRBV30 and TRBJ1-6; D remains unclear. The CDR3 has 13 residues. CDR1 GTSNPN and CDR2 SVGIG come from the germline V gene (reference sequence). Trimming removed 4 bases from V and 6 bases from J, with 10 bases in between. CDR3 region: CAWTVNSNSPLHF. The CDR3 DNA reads TGTGCCTGGACCGTTAATAGTAATTCACCCCTCCACTTT.

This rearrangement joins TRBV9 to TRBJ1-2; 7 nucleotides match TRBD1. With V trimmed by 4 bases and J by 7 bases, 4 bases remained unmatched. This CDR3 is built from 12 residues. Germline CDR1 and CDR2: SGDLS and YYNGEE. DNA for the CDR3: TGTGCCAGCAGCCAGAACAGGGGTGGCTACACCTTC. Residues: CASSQNRGGYTF.

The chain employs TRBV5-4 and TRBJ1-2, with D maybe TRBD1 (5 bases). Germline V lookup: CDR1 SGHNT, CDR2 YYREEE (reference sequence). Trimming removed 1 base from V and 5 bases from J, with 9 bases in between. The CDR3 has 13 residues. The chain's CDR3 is CASSLQGTYGYTF. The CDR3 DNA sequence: TGTGCCAGCAGCTTGCAGGGAACTTATGGCTACACCTTC. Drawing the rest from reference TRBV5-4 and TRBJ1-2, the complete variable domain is ETGVTQSPTHLIKTRGQQVTLRCSSQSGHNTVSWYQQALGQGPQFIFQYYREEENGRGNFPPRFSGLQFPNYSSELNVNALELDDSALYLCASSLQGTYGYTFGSGTRLTVV.

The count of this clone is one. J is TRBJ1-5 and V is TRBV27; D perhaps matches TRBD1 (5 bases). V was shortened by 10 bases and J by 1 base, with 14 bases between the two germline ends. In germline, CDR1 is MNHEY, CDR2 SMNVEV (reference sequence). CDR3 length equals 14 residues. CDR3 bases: TGTGCCACTCGGGAGGGGAAGAGCAATCAGCCCCAGCATTTT. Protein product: CATREGKSNQPQHF.

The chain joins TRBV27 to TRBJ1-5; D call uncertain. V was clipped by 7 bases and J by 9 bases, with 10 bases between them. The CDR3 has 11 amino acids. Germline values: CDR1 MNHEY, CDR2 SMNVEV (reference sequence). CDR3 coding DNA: TGTGCCAGCACCCCCGAGTGGCCCCAGCATTTT. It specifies CASTPEWPQHF.

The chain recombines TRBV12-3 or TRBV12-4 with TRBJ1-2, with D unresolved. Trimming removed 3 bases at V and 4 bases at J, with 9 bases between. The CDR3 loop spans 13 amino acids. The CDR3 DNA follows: TGTGCCAGCAGTTTCGGAGACTCCTATGGCTACACCTTC. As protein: CASSFGDSYGYTF.

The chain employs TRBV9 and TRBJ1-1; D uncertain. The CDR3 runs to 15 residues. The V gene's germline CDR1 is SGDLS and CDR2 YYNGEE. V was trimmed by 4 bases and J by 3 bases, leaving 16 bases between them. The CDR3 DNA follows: TGTGCCAGCAGCCCCCGCGCGCTTGTTGACACTGAAGCTTTCTTT. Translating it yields CASSPRALVDTEAFF.

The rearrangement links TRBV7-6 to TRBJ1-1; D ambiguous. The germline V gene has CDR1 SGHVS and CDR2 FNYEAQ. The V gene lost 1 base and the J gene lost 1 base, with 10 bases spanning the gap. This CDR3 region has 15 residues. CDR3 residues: CASSLELAGNTEAFF. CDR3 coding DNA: TGTGCCAGCAGCTTAGAGCTCGCAGGGAACACTGAAGCTTTCTTT.

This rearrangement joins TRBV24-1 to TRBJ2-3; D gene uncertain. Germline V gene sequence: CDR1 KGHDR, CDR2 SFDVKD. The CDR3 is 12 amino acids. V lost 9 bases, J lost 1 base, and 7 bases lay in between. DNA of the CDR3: TGTGCCACCGCCCGGGGCACAGATACGCAGTATTTT. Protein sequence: CATARGTDTQYF.